This passage covers 21 T cell receptor beta chains from one sample sequenced in a study of shared clonotypes between healthy human individuals. The assay was immunoSEQ multiplex PCR, and TCRdb's table has in-frame clones only and misses some. The profile covers about 2.3 million clones, with approximately 95% appearing a single time and 0.39% taken by the ten largest. Sequencing was carried out using naive CD4+ T cells from PBMCs. The subset: CD45RA+ positively selected. The receptors here all came from a man between 18 and 29 years old in good health. Some clones in this sample may be carry-over from other donors' samples.

This sequence joins TRBV5-4 and TRBJ1-2; a possible D gene is TRBD1 (6 bases). The CDR3 is made up of 14 amino acids. Germline CDR1 is SGHNT and CDR2 is YYREEE (reference sequence). Deletions cut 5 bases from V and 8 bases from J, with 19 bases between. For the CDR3, the DNA is TGTGCCAGCAGTTTAGCAGGGGAGGGCCCAGGCTACACCTTC. It codes for CASSLAGEGPGYTF.

Notes on this clone: The same CDR3 arises from other DNA sequences in this sample as well. The gene calls are TRBV28 and TRBJ2-4, with TRBD1 matching over 8 bases. The V segment lost 2 bases and the J segment 0 bases; nucleotides outside the gene matches: 3. The CDR3 is 16 residues long. Germline CDR1 reads MDHEN; CDR2 reads SYDVKM. In DNA, the CDR3 is TGTGCCAGCAGTTTACAGGGGGCCCTAGCCAAAAACATTCAGTACTTC. Translation gives CASSLQGALAKNIQYF.

The chain is built from TRBV14 and TRBJ2-1; D possibly corresponds to TRBD2 (6 bases). Germline V gene data show CDR1 as SGHDN and CDR2 as FVKESK. V lost 4 bases to trimming and J lost 8 bases, with 12 bases between them. CDR3 length: 13 residues. CDR3 residues: CASSLMGGDEQFF. CDR3 nucleotides: TGTGCCAGCAGCCTGATGGGGGGAGATGAGCAGTTCTTC.

The chain combines TRBV28 with TRBJ2-5, with 10 nucleotides matching TRBD2. The ends lost 7 bases at V and 5 bases at J; junction bases unmatched: 7. Per germline, CDR1 MDHEN and CDR2 SYDVKM. The CDR3 covers 14 residues. CDR3 protein: CASIQTSGRETQYF. In DNA, the CDR3 is TGTGCCAGCATCCAGACTAGCGGGCGGGAGACCCAGTACTTC.

The chain employs TRBV15 and TRBJ1-6; a possible D gene is TRBD1 (6 bases). V was clipped by 8 bases and J by 7 bases, with 21 bases between them. Per the germline V gene, CDR1 is LNHNV and CDR2 is YYDKDF (reference sequence). The CDR3 consists of 16 residues. The DNA for the CDR3 is TGTGCCACCCGACAGGTGGGGGGAGGGTGGAATTCACCCCTCCACTTT. Encoded protein: CATRQVGGGWNSPLHF.

J is TRBJ1-5 and V is TRBV5-5; D is undetermined. The germline V gene encodes CDR1 SGHKS and CDR2 YYEKEE (reference sequence). This CDR3 is built from 15 residues. V was trimmed by 0 bases and J by 3 bases, leaving 10 bases between them. CDR3 region: CASSLGQTNNQPQHF. The CDR3 nucleotides read TGTGCCAGCAGCTTGGGGCAGACAAACAATCAGCCCCAGCATTTT. The full variable domain, in which reference TRBV5-5 and TRBJ1-5 provide the parts outside the CDR3, is DAGVTQSPTHLIKTRGQQVTLRCSPISGHKSVSWYQQVLGQGPQFIFQYYEKEERGRGNFPDRFSARQFPNYSSELNVNALLLGDSALYLCASSLGQTNNQPQHFGDGTRLSIL.

The chain combines TRBV7-9 with TRBJ1-4; D gene unclear. V lost 5 bases and J lost 4, with 14 bases in between. The CDR3 runs 15 residues. Germline CDR1 SEHNR, CDR2 FQNEAQ (reference sequence). The CDR3 here is CASSMMKSNNEKLFF. CDR3 nucleotide sequence: TGTGCCAGCAGCATGATGAAAAGCAATAATGAAAAACTGTTTTTT.

Only one count was recorded for this clone. The V and J genes are TRBV5-1 and TRBJ2-7; possible D gene TRBD2, 6 bases. The germline CDR1 and CDR2 sequences are SGHRS and YFSETQ. This CDR3 comprises 18 residues. V was trimmed by 0 bases and J by 6 bases, leaving 25 bases between them. CDR3 coding DNA: TGCGCCAGCAGCTTGGATCTAGCGTTGGCTTCGGCGTTTGGCGAGCAGTACTTC. Amino acids: CASSLDLALASAFGEQYF. Based on the CDR3 plus reference TRBV5-1 and TRBJ2-7, the full variable domain is KAGVTQTPRYLIKTRGQQVTLSCSPISGHRSVSWYQQTPGQGLQFLFEYFSETQRNKGNFPGRFSGRQFSNSRSEMNVSTLELGDSALYLCASSLDLALASAFGEQYFGPGTRLTVT.

The chain uses TRBV5-4 and TRBJ2-2, with 12 bases that match TRBD2. The CDR3 runs to 16 residues. From germline, CDR1 is SGHNT and CDR2 YYREEE (reference sequence). The V segment lost 4 bases and the J segment 5 bases; nucleotides outside the gene matches: 6. In nucleotides, the CDR3 is TGTGCCAGCAGCGTAGGACTAGCGGGAAGTACCGGGGAGCTGTTTTTT. As protein: CASSVGLAGSTGELFF.

CDR3 coding DNA: TGCGCCAGCAGCCAAGATTATTTTCGAGGCAGGGTCGGAGTAAACATTCAGTACTTC. This codes for CASSQDYFRGRVGVNIQYF. The chain links TRBV4-3 to TRBJ2-4; TRBD1 might be the D (5 bases). The CDR3 has 19 residues. Trimming left V 0 bases short and J 6 bases short, with 24 bases between. Germline V gene lookup returns CDR1 LGHNA and CDR2 YSLEER.

V gene TRBV9 combines with J gene TRBJ1-3; D gene unclear. The CDR3 totals 14 residues. With 4 bases removed from V and 4 bases from J, the gap between germline ends came to 12 bases. The germline gives CDR1 SGDLS, CDR2 YYNGEE. The CDR3 region has the DNA TGTGCCAGCAGCCTCGCGGCGCCGGGAAACACCATATATTTT. It encodes CASSLAAPGNTIYF.

The chain recombines TRBV2 with TRBJ2-3, with a tentative D call TRBD2 (5 bases). The CDR3 length is 14 residues. V gave up 7 bases and J gave up 2 bases, with 13 bases separating them. Germline lookup yields CDR1 SNHLY and CDR2 FYNNEI. CDR3 residues: CASKRALHTDTQYF. The CDR3 DNA sequence: TGTGCCAGCAAGAGGGCGCTCCACACAGATACGCAGTATTTT.

The chain uses TRBV11-2 and TRBJ1-1; D unresolved. Germline CDR1 SGHAT, CDR2 FQNNGV. The length of the CDR3 is 15 residues. The V end lost 7 bases, the J end lost 7 bases, and 22 bases lay between the germline ends. CDR3 nucleotide sequence: TGTGCCAGCAACCTCCAAATGGGTGGGTTGGGTGAAGCTTTCTTT. This gives the protein CASNLQMGGLGEAFF.

This sequence joins TRBV9 and TRBJ2-3, with TRBD2 identical over 8 bases. The CDR3 spans 16 residues. The germline CDR1 and CDR2 sequences are SGDLS and YYNGEE. Trimming at V came to 4 bases and at J to 5 bases, leaving 12 bases not matched to a gene. Written as DNA, the CDR3 is TGTGCCAGCAGCTCCCTGGTCGCCCTAGCGGGAGATACGCAGTATTTT. Its translation is CASSSLVALAGDTQYF. The variable domain in full, with the rest retrieved from reference TRBV9 and TRBJ2-3, is DSGVTQTPKHLITATGQRVTLRCSPRSGDLSVYWYQQSLDQGLQFLIQYYNGEERAKGNILERFSAQQFPDLHSELNLSSLELGDSALYFCASSSLVALAGDTQYFGPGTRLTVL.

This clone was recorded a few times. The V call is TRBV27, the J call TRBJ1-1; TRBD1 is a possible D gene (5 bases). Trimming pared 6 bases from V and 0 bases from J, leaving 14 bases between. This CDR3 contains 15 residues. CDR1 is MNHEY, CDR2 SMNVEV, per germline (reference sequence). DNA of the CDR3: TGTGCCAGCAGGGTGGAGGGACGGCTGAACACTGAAGCTTTCTTT. Residues: CASRVEGRLNTEAFF.

The chain recombines TRBV28 with TRBJ1-2; tentative D call: TRBD1 (6 bases). Germline CDR1 reads MDHEN; CDR2 reads SYDVKM. The CDR3 is 12 amino acids. V lost 8 bases, J lost 4 bases, and 11 bases lay in between. CDR3 loop: CASRGQIYGYTF. CDR3 coding DNA: TGTGCCAGCCGAGGACAGATCTATGGCTACACCTTC.

This chain links TRBV27 with TRBJ1-1, with TRBD1 matching 8 bases. The CDR3 loop spans 13 amino acids. Germline assignment: CDR1 MNHEY and CDR2 SMNVEV (reference sequence). With 1 base clipped from V and 6 bases from J, the junction kept 1 base outside the gene matches. CDR3 sequence (DNA): TGTGCCAGCAGTTTATTACAGGGGGCTGAAGCTTTCTTT. It translates to CASSLLQGAEAFF.

This chain connects TRBV2 to TRBJ1-1; weak D call: TRBD1 (5 bases). Trimming removed 6 bases from V and 3 bases from J, with 14 bases in between. The CDR3 covers 14 residues. Germline CDR1 is SNHLY and CDR2 is FYNNEI. Here the CDR3 reads CASSAYGGDTEAFF. DNA of the CDR3: TGTGCCAGCAGCGCATACGGGGGGGACACTGAAGCTTTCTTT.

The chain has TRBV7-2 and TRBJ2-2; TRBD2 agrees at 7 bases. The CDR3 totals 14 residues. J was trimmed by 5 bases and V by 6 bases; bases with no gene match: 6. In germline, CDR1 is SGHTA, CDR2 FQGNSA. CDR3 protein: CASRAGVITGELFF. The CDR3 DNA reads TGTGCCAGCAGGGCGGGAGTGATTACCGGGGAGCTGTTTTTT.

This chain connects TRBV2 to TRBJ1-1, with D possibly matching TRBD1 (5 bases). This CDR3 has 12 amino acids. V lost 10 bases and J lost 0, with 9 bases in between. Germline CDR1 is SNHLY and CDR2 is FYNNEI. The DNA for the CDR3 is TGTGCCATCGGGACGTTGAACACTGAAGCTTTCTTT. This encodes CAIGTLNTEAFF.

The rearrangement uses TRBV7-2 and TRBJ2-2, with 8 bases that match TRBD1. Germline CDR1 is SGHTA and CDR2 is FQGNSA. Losses at the gene ends were 4 bases for V and 1 base for J; bases not matched to a gene: 11. This CDR3 has 18 amino acids. The DNA for the CDR3 is TGTGCCAGCAGCTCAACTCTTGTGGGGACAGGGAACACCGGGGAGCTGTTTTTT. Residues: CASSSTLVGTGNTGELFF.